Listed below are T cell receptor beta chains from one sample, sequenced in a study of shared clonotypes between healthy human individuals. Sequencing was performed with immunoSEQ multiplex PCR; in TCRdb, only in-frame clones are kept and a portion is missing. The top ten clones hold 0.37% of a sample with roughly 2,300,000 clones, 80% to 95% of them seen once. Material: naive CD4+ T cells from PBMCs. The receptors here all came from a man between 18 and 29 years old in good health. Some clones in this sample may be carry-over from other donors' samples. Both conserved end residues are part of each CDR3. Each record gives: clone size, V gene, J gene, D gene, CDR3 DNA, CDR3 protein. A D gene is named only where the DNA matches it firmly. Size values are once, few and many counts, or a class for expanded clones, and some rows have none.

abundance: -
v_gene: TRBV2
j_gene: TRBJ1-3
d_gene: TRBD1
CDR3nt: TGTGCCAGCACGATGGACAGGGATGGGTTTAGCGGAAACACCATATATTTT
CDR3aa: CASTMDRDGFSGNTIYF

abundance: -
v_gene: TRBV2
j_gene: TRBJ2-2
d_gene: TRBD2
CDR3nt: TGTGCCAGCAGTCCGAGCGGGGCGGGCACCGGGGAGCTGTTTTTT
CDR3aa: CASSPSGAGTGELFF

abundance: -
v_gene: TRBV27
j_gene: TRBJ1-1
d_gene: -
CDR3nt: TGTGCCAGCAGTTTATGGCCATTAAAGACGACCGAACTTAACACTGAAGCTTTCTTT
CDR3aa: CASSLWPLKTTELNTEAFF

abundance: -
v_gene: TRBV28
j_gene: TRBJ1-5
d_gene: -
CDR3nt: TGTGCCAGCAGTCCCTATGGAGCCGGGAATCAGCCCCAGCATTTT
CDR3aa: CASSPYGAGNQPQHF

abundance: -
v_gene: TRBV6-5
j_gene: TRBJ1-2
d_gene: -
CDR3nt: TGTGCCAGCAGCCCTCTCGGGATCGCCTATGGCTACACCTTC
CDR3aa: CASSPLGIAYGYTF

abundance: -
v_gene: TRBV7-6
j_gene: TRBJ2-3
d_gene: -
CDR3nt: TGTGCCAGCAGCTTAGTGGCGGGGATTAGCACAGATACGCAGTATTTT
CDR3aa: CASSLVAGISTDTQYF

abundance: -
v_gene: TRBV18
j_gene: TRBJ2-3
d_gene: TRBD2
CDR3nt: TGTGCCAGCTCACCAGGGACTAGCGGGAGCGCAGATACGCAGTATTTT
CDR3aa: CASSPGTSGSADTQYF

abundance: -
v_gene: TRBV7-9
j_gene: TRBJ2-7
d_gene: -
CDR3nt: TGTGCCAGCAGCACCTCCTACGAGCAGTACTTC
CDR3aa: CASSTSYEQYF

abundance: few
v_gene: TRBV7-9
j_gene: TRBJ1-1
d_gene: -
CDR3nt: TGTGCCAGCAGCCAGGGTACTCTAGCTTTCTTT
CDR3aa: CASSQGTLAFF

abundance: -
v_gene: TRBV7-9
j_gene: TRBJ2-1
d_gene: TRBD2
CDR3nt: TGTGCCAGCAGCTCGGGACTAGCGGGAGTCAATGAGCAGTTCTTC
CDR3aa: CASSSGLAGVNEQFF

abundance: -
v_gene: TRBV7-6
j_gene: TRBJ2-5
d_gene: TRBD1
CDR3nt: TGTGCCAGCAGCCGGGACAGGGGATGGGAGACCCAGTACTTC
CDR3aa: CASSRDRGWETQYF

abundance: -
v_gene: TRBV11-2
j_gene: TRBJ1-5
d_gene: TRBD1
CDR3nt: TGTGCCAGCAGCCCTTTCTCCGGGACAGTCGATCAGCCCCAGCATTTT
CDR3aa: CASSPFSGTVDQPQHF

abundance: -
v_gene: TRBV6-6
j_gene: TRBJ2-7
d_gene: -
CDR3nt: TGTGCCAGCAGTTACTACCGGGTCAGCGGCTACGAGCAGTACTTC
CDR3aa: CASSYYRVSGYEQYF

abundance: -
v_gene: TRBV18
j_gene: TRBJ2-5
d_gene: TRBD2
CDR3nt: TGTGCCAGCTCACCACCGGCAGGGAGGGTGACCCAGTACTTC
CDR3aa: CASSPPAGRVTQYF

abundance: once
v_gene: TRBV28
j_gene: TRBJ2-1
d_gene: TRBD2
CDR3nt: TGTGCCAGCAGTTTGTGGGGTCGACTAGCTATAACCAATGAGCAGTTCTTC
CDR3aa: CASSLWGRLAITNEQFF

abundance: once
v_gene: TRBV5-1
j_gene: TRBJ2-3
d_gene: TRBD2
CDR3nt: TGCGCCAGCAGCTTGTTGGGACTAGCGGGAGGGCGATCTAGCACAGATACGCAGTATTTT
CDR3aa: CASSLLGLAGGRSSTDTQYF

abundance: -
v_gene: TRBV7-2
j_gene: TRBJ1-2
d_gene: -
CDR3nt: TGTGCCAGCAGCTTAGGAGACCGGGACGCGATATACTACACCTTC
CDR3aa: CASSLGDRDAIYYTF

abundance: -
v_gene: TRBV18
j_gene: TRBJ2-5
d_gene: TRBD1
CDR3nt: TGTGCCAGCTCACTCACACGCTACCCTGGACAGGGCGAGAAGACCCAGTACTTC
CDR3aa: CASSLTRYPGQGEKTQYF

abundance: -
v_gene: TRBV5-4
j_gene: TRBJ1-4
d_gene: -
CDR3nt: TGTGCCAGCAGCTTGGGGGGGAGCCTTAATGAAAAACTGTTTTTT
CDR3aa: CASSLGGSLNEKLFF

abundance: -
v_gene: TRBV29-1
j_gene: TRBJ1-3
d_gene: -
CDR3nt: TGCAGCGTTGACTTAGATACAGGAAACACCATATATTTT
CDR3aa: CSVDLDTGNTIYF

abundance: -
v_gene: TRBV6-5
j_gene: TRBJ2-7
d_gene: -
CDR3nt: TGTGCCAGCAGTTATAACCGGGGCTACGAGCAGTACTTC
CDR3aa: CASSYNRGYEQYF

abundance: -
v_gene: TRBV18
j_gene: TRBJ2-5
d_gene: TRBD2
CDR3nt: TGTGCCAGCTCACCGAATTTGGGACTAGCGGAAGAGACCCAGTACTTC
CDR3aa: CASSPNLGLAEETQYF

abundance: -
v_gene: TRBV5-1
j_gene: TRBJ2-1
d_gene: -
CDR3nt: TGCGCCAGCAGCTTGGGGGCCAGCTACAATGAGCAGTTCTTC
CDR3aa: CASSLGASYNEQFF

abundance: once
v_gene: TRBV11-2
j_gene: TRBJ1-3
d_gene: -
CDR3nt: TGTGCCAGCAGCCGGGATTGGGGAAACACCATATATTTT
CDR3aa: CASSRDWGNTIYF

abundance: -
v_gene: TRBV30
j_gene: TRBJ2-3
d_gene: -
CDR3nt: TGTGCCTGGAGTGTAGTCACAGATACGCAGTATTTT
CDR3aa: CAWSVVTDTQYF

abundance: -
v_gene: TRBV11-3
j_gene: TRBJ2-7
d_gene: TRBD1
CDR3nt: TGTGCCAGCAGCCTGGACAGGGGACGGATCGAGCAGTACTTC
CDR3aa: CASSLDRGRIEQYF

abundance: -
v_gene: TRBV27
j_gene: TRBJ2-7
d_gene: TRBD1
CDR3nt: TGTGCCAGCAGTTTGGAACAGGGGGCCTACGAGCAGTACTTC
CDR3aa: CASSLEQGAYEQYF

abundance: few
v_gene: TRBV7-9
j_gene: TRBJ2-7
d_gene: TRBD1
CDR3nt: TGTGCCAGCAGCTTAGGACAGGGGTTCTACGAGCAGTACTTC
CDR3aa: CASSLGQGFYEQYF

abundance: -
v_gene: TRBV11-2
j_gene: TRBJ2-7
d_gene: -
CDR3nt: TGTGCCAGCAGCTTAGACCGAGGGGAGCAGTACTTC
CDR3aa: CASSLDRGEQYF

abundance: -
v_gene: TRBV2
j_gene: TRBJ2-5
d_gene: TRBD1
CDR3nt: TGTGCCAGCAAAAGGGACAGGGGGAGCCAAGAGACCCAGTACTTC
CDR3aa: CASKRDRGSQETQYF

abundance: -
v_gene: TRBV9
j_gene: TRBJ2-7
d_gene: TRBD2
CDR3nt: TGTGCCAGCAGCGTAGGCGTTAGCGGGAGCAACGAGCAGTACTTC
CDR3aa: CASSVGVSGSNEQYF

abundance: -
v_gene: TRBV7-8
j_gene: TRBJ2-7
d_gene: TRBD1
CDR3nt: TGTGCCAGCAGCGGGTGGGACAGGGGTACCTACGAGCAGTACTTC
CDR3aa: CASSGWDRGTYEQYF

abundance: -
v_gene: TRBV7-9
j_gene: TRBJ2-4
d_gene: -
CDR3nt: TGTGCCAGCAGCTTAGAGGCAGGGAACAAAAACATTCAGTACTTC
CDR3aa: CASSLEAGNKNIQYF

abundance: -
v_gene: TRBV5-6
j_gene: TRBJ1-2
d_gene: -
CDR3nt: TGTGCCAGCAGCCGCACGGGGGACTATGGCTACACCTTC
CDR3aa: CASSRTGDYGYTF

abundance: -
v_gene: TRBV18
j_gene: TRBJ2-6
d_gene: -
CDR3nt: TGTGCCAGCTCACAGGGTGCTGGGGCCAACGTCCTGACTTTC
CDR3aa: CASSQGAGANVLTF

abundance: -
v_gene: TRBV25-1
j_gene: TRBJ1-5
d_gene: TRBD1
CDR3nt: TGTGCCAGCAGTGAGAGGGGACAGGGTAGCAATCAGCCCCAGCATTTT
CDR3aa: CASSERGQGSNQPQHF

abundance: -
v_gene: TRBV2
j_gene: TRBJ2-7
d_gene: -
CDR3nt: TGTGCCAGCCGTGTAAGGGAGACCGGCGAGCAGTACTTC
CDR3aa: CASRVRETGEQYF

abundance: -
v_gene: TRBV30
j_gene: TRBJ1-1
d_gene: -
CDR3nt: TGTGCCTGGAGTAGGTTGAACACTGAAGCTTTCTTT
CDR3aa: CAWSRLNTEAFF

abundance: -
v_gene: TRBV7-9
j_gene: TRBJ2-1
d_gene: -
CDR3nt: TGTGCCAGCAGCTTAGACCGCCTCAGCTCCTACAATGAGCAGTTCTTC
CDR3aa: CASSLDRLSSYNEQFF

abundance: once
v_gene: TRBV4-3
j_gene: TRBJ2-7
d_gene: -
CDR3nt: TGCGCCAGCAGCCAAGAAAGGTATTCCTACGAGCAGTACTTC
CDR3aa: CASSQERYSYEQYF

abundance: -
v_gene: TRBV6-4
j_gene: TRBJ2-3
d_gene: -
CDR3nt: TGTGCCAGCAGTGACCAATTTGGGTCAGATACGCAGTATTTT
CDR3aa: CASSDQFGSDTQYF

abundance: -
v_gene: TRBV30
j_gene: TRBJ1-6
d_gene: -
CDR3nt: TGTGCCTGGACTGGGGAGAATAATTCACCCCTCCACTTT
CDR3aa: CAWTGENNSPLHF

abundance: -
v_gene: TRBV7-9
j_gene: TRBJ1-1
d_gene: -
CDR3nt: TGTGCCAGCAGCTTCAGACAGATGAACACTGAAGCTTTCTTT
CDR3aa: CASSFRQMNTEAFF

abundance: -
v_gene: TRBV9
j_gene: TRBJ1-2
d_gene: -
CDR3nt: TGTGCCAGCAGCGGAGGGGGGGCGCGGTATGGCTACACCTTC
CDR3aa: CASSGGGARYGYTF

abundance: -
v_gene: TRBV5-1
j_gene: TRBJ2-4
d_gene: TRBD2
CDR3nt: TGCGCCAGCAGCTTGGCGGTACTAGCGGGAGGGCCAGCCCAGAAAAACATTCAGTACTTC
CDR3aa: CASSLAVLAGGPAQKNIQYF

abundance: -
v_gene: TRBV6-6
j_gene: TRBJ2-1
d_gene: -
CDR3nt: TGTGCCAGCAGTCCCCTCGCAGGGCGCCCCTACAATGAGCAGTTCTTC
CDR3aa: CASSPLAGRPYNEQFF

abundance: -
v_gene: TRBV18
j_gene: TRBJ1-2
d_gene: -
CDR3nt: TGTGCCAGCTCACCACAGGGCAACAATGGCTACACCTTC
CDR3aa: CASSPQGNNGYTF

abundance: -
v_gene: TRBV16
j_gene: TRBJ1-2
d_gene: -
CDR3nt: TGTGCCAGCAGCCAATCCGGGTATGGCTACACCTTC
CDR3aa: CASSQSGYGYTF

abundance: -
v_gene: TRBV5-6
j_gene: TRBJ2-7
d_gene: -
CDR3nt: TGTGCCAGCAGTCTTAACTACGAGCAGTACTTC
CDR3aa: CASSLNYEQYF

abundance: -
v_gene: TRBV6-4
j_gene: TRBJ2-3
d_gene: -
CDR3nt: TGTGCCAGCAGTGACTCATGGACAGATACGCAGTATTTT
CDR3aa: CASSDSWTDTQYF

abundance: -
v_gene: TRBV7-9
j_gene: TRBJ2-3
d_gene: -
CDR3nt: TGTGCCAGCAGCCGCCTGGGCCCCACAGATACGCAGTATTTT
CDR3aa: CASSRLGPTDTQYF

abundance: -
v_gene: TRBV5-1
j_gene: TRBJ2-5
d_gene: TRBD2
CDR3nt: TGCGCCAGCAGCTTTAGCGGGAGTGCGGAGACCCAGTACTTC
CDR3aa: CASSFSGSAETQYF

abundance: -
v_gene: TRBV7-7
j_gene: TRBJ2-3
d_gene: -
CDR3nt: TGTGCCAGCAGCCAAGCCATTGGGGGAGATACGCAGTATTTT
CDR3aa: CASSQAIGGDTQYF